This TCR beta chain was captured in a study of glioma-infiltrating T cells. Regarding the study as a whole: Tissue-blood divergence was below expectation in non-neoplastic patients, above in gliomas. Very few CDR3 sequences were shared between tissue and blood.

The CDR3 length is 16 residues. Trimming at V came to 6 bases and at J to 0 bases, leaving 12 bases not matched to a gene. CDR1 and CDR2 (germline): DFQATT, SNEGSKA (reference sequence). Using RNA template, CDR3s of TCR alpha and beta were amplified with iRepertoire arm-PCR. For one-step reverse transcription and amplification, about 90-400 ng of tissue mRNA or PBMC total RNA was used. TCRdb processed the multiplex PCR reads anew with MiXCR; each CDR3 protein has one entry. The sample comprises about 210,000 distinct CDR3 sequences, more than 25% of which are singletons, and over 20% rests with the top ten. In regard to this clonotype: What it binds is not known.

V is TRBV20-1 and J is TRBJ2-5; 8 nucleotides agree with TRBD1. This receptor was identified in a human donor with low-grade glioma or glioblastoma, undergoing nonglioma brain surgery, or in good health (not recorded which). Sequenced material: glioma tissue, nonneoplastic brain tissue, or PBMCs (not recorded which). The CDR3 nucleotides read TGCAGTGCCACCAGTGACCCGGGACAGGACCAAGAGACCCAGTACTTC. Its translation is CSATSDPGQDQETQYF.